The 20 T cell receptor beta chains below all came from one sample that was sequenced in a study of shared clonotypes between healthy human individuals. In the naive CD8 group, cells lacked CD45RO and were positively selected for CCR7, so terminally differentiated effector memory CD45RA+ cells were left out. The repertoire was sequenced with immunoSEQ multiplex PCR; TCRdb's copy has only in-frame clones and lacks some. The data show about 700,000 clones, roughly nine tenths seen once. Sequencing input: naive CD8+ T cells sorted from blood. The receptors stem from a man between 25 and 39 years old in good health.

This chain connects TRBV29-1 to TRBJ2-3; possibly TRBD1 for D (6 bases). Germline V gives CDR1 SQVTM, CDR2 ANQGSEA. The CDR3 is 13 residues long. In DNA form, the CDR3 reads TGCAGTGTCCCCAGGGGATCGACAGATACGCAGTATTTT. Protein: CSVPRGSTDTQYF.

CDR3 loop: CASSNGLAGVGYNEQFF. The CDR3 DNA is TGTGCCAGCAGCAACGGACTAGCGGGAGTGGGTTACAATGAGCAGTTCTTC. This chain joins TRBV7-9 and TRBJ2-1, with TRBD2 matching over 13 bases. Germline CDR1 and CDR2: SEHNR and FQNEAQ (reference sequence). This CDR3 spans 17 amino acids. V lost 5 bases and J lost 4; bases outside the gene matches: 8. The complete variable domain, with remaining parts taken from reference TRBV7-9 and TRBJ2-1, reads DTGVSQNPRHKITKRGQNVTFRCDPISEHNRLYWYRQTLGQGPEFLTYFQNEAQLEKSRLLSDRFSAERPKGSFSTLEIQRTEQGDSAMYLCASSNGLAGVGYNEQFFGPGTRLTVL.

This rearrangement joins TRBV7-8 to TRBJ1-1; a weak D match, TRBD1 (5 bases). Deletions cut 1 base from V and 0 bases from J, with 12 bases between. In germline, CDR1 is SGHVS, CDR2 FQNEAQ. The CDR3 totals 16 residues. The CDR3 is CASSLVGGTLNTEAFF. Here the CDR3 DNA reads TGTGCCAGCAGCTTAGTTGGGGGGACTTTGAACACTGAAGCTTTCTTT.

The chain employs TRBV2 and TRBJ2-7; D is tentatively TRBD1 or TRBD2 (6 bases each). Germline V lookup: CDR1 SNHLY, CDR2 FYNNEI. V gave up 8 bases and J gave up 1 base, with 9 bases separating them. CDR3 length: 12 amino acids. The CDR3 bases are TGTGCCAGCGGGGGGCAGTCCTACGAGCAGTACTTC. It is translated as CASGGQSYEQYF.

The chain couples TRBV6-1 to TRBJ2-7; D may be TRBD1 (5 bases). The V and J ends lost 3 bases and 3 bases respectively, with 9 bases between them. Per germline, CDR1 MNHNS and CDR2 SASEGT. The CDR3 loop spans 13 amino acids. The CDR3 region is CASSEVRVYEQYF. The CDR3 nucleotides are TGTGCCAGCAGTGAGGTCAGGGTCTACGAGCAGTACTTC.

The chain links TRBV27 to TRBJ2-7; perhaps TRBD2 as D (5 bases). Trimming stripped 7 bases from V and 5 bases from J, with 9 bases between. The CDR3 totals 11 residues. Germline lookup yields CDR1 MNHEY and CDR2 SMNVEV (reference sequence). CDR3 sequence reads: CASTEGHEQYF. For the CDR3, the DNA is TGTGCCAGCACAGAGGGCCACGAGCAGTACTTC.

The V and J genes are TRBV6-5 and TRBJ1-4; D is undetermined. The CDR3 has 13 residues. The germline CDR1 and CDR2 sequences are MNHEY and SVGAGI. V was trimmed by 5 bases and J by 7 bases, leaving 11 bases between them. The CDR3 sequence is CASSTGHGEKLFF. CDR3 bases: TGTGCCAGCAGTACTGGCCACGGTGAAAAACTGTTTTTT.

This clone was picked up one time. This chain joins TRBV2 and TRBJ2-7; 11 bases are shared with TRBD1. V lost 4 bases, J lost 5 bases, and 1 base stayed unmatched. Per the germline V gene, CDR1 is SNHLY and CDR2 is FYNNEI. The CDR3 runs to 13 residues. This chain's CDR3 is CASSADRGHEQYF. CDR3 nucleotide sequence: TGTGCCAGCAGTGCGGACAGGGGGCACGAGCAGTACTTC. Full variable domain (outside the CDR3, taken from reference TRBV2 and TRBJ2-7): EPEVTQTPSHQVTQMGQEVILRCVPISNHLYFYWYRQILGQKVEFLVSFYNNEISEKSEIFDDQFSVERPDGSNFTLKIRSTKLEDSAMYFCASSADRGHEQYFGPGTRLTVT.

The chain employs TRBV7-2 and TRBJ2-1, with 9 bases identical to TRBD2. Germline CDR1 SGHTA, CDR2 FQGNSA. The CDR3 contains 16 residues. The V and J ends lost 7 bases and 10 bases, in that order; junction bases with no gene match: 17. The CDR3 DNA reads TGTGCCAGCACTCCGAACGAGGGACTAGCAGTAAACGAGCAGTTCTTC. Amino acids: CASTPNEGLAVNEQFF.

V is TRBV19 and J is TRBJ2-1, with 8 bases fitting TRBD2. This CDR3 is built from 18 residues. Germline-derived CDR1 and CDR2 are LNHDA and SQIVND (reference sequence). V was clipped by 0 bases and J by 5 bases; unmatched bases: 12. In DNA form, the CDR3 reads TGTGCCAGTAGTATAGATCACAGAGCGGGAGTGTTCGACAATGAGCAGTTCTTC. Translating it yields CASSIDHRAGVFDNEQFF.

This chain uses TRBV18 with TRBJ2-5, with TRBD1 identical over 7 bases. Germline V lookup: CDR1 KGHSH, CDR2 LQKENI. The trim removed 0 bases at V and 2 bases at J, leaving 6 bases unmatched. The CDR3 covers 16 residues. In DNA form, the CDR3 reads TGTGCCAGCTCACCACCTTTTCCGGGACAGCAAGAGACCCAGTACTTC. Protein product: CASSPPFPGQQETQYF. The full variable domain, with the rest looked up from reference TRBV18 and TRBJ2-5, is NAGVMQNPRHLVRRRGQEARLRCSPMKGHSHVYWYRQLPEEGLKFMVYLQKENIIDESGMPKERFSAEFPKEGPSILRIQQVVRGDSAAYFCASSPPFPGQQETQYFGPGTRLLVL.

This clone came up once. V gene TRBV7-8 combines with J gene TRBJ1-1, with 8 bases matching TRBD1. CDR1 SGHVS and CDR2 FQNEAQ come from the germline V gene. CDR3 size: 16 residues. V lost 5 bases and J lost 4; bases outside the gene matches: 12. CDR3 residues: CASSANPGGSGTEAFF. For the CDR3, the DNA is TGTGCCAGCAGCGCCAACCCAGGGGGCTCGGGCACTGAAGCTTTCTTT.

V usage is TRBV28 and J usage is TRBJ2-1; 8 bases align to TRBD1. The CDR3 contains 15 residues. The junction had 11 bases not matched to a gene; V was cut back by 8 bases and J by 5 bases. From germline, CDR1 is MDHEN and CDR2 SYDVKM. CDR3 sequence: CASSPGGTGDNEQFF. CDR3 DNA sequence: TGTGCCAGCTCCCCAGGGGGGACAGGTGACAATGAGCAGTTCTTC.

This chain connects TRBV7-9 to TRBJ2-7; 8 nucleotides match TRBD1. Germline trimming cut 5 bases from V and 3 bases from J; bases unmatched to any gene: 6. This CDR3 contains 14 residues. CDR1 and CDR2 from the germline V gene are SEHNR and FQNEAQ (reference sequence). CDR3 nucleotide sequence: TGTGCCAGCAGCACCGGGACAGGTGGCTACGAGCAGTACTTC. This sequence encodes CASSTGTGGYEQYF.

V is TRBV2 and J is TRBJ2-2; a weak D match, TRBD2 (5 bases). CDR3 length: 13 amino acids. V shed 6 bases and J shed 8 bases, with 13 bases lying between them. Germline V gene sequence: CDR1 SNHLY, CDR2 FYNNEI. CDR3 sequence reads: CASSALDQGELFF. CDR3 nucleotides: TGTGCCAGCAGCGCACTAGACCAGGGGGAGCTGTTTTTT. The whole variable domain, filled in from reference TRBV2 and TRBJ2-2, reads EPEVTQTPSHQVTQMGQEVILRCVPISNHLYFYWYRQILGQKVEFLVSFYNNEISEKSEIFDDQFSVERPDGSNFTLKIRSTKLEDSAMYFCASSALDQGELFFGEGSRLTVL.

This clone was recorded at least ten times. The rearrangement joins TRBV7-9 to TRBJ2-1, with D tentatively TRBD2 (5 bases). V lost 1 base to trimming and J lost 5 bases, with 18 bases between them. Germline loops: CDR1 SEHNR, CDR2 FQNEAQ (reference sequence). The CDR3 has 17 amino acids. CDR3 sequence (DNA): TGTGCCAGCAGCTTAGGTTTCAGCGGACCCCTCCACAATGAGCAGTTCTTC. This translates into CASSLGFSGPLHNEQFF.

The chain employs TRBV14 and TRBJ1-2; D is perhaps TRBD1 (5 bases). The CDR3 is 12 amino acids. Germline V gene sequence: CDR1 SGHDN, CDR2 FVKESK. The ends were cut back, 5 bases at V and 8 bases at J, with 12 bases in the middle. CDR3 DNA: TGTGCCAGCAGCTCCCACAGGAGAGGCTACACCTTC. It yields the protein CASSSHRRGYTF.

CDR3: CSTVGPEREAFF. The CDR3 region has the DNA TGCAGCACGGTGGGGCCCGAACGTGAAGCTTTCTTT. The chain couples TRBV29-1 to TRBJ1-1; the D gene is possibly TRBD1 (5 bases). Trimming stripped 8 bases from V and 7 bases from J, with 17 bases between. CDR3 length equals 12 residues. The V gene's germline CDR1 is SQVTM and CDR2 ANQGSEA.

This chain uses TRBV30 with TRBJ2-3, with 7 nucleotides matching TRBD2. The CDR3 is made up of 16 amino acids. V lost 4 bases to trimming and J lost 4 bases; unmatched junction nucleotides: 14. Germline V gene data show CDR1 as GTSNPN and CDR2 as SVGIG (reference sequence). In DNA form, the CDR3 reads TGTGCCTGGACACAATTGGGGGGAGGGCCTGCAGATACGCAGTATTTT. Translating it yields CAWTQLGGGPADTQYF.

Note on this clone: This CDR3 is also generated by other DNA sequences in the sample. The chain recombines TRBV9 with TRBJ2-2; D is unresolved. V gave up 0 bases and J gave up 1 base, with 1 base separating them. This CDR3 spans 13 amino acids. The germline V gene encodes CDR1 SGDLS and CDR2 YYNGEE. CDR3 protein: CASSVENTGELFF. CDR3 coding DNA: TGTGCCAGCAGCGTAGAGAACACCGGGGAGCTGTTTTTT.